This T cell receptor beta chain was captured by sequencing in a study of blood T cells in healthy people across ages. Per germline, CDR1 SGHKS and CDR2 YYEKEE (reference sequence). The CDR3 runs 14 residues. V was pared by 6 bases and J by 5 bases, with 18 bases between. A second PCR, run for about 7 to 11 cycles, used a sample-barcoded 5' primer plus a J-beta primer mix. Using its own MiXCR run on the 5' RACE reads, TCRdb lists one record per CDR3 protein. The sample contains more than 450,000 distinct CDR3 sequences, about 27% of which appear only once. This sample also appeared in a second study, on T cells of mothers and their children.

This clonotype was obtained from a boy younger than 10 in good health. The specimen sequenced was blood. The V gene is TRBV5-5, the J gene TRBJ2-7; perhaps TRBD1 as D (7 bases). CDR3 residues: CASTGGGAKNEQYF. CDR3 bases: TGTGCCAGCACAGGAGGGGGCGCGAAGAACGAGCAGTACTTC.